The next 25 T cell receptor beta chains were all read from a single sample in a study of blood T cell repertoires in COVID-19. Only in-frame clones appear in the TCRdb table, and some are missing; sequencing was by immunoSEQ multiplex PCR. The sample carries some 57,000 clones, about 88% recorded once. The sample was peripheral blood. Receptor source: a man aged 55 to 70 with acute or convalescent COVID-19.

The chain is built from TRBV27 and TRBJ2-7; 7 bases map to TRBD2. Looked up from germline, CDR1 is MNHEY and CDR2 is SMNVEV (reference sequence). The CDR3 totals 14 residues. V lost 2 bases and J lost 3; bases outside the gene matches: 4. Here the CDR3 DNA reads TGTGCCAGCAGTTTACTGGGGGAGGGCTACGAGCAGTACTTC. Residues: CASSLLGEGYEQYF.

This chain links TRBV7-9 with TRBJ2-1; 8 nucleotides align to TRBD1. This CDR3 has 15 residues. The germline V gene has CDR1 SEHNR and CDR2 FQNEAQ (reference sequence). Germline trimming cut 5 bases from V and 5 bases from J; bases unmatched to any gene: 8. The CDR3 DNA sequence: TGTGCCAGCAGCCTATTGACAGGGGCGGACAATGAGCAGTTCTTC. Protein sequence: CASSLLTGADNEQFF.

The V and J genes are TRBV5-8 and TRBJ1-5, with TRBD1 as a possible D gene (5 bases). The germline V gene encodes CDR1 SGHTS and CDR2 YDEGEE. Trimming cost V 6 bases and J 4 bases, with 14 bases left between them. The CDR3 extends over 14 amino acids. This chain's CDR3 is CASTSRVGNQPQHF. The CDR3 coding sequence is TGTGCCAGCACCTCCAGGGTTGGGAATCAGCCCCAGCATTTT. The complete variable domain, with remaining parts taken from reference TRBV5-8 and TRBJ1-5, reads EAGVTQSPTHLIKTRGQQATLRCSPISGHTSVYWYQQALGLGLQFLLWYDEGEERNRGNFPPRFSGRQFPNYSSELNVNALELEDSALYLCASTSRVGNQPQHFGDGTRLSIL.

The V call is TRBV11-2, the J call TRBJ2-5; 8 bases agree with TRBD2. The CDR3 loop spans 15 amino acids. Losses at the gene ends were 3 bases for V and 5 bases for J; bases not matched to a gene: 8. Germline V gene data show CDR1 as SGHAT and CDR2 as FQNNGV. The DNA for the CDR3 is TGTGCCAGCAGCTTTCCCCAGCGGGGGCGGGAGACCCAGTACTTC. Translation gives CASSFPQRGRETQYF.

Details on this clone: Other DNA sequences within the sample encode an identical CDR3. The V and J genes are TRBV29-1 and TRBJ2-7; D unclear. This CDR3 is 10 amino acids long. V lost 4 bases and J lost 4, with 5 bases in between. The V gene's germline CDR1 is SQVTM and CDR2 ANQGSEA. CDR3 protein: CSVGLYEQYF. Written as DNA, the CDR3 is TGCAGCGTTGGGCTTTACGAGCAGTACTTC.

The DNA for the CDR3 is TGTGCCAGCAGCCAGCGGGGGCGATCCTACAATGAGCAGTTCTTC. Its translation: CASSQRGRSYNEQFF. The genes are TRBV11-2 and TRBJ2-1; 8 bases agree with TRBD2. Per the germline V gene, CDR1 is SGHAT and CDR2 is FQNNGV. V dropped 5 bases and J dropped 1; count of bases not matched to a gene: 4. The CDR3 is made up of 15 amino acids.

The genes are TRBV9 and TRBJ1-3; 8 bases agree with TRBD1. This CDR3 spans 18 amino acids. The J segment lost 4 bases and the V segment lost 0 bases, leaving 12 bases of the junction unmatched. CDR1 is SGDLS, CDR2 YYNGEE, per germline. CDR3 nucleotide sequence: TGTGCCAGCAGCGTAGAGGACAGGGTGTTTCAATTGGGAAACACCATATATTTT. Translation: CASSVEDRVFQLGNTIYF.

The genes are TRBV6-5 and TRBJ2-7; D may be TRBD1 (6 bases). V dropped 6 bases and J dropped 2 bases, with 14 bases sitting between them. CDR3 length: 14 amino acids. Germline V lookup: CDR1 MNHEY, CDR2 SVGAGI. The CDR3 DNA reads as TGTGCCAGCAGAACACAGGGACCACCCTACGAGCAGTACTTC. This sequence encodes CASRTQGPPYEQYF.

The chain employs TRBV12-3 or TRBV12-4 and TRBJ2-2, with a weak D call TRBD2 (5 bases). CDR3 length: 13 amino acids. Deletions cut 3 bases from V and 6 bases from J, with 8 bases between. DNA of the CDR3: TGTGCCAGCAGTTTGAGGGAACCCGGGGAGCTGTTTTTT. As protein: CASSLREPGELFF.

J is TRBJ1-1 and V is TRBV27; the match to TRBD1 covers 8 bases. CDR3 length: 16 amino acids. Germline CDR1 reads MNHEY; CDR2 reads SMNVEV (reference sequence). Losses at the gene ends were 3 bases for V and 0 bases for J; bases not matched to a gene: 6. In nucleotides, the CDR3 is TGTGCCAGCAGTTTCAGGACAGGGCTAATGAACACTGAAGCTTTCTTT. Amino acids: CASSFRTGLMNTEAFF.

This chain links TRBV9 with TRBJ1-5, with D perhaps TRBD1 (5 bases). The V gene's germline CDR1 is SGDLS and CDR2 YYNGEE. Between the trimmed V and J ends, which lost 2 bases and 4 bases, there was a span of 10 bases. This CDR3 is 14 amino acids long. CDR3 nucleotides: TGTGCCAGCAGCGTGGGGCAGGGTAATCAGCCCCAGCATTTT. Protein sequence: CASSVGQGNQPQHF. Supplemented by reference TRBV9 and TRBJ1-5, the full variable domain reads DSGVTQTPKHLITATGQRVTLRCSPRSGDLSVYWYQQSLDQGLQFLIQYYNGEERAKGNILERFSAQQFPDLHSELNLSSLELGDSALYFCASSVGQGNQPQHFGDGTRLSIL.

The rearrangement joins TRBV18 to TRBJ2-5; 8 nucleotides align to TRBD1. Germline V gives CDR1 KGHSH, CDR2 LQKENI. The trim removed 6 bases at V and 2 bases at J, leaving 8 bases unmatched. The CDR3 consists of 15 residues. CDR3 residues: CASSPDRGPQETQYF. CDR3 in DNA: TGTGCCAGCTCCCCCGACAGGGGCCCACAAGAGACCCAGTACTTC.

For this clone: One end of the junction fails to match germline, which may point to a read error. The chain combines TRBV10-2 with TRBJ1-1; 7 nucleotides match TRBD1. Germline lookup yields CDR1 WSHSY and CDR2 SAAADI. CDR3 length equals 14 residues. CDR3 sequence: CTSNRQGAAEEAFF. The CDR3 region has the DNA TGCACCAGCAATAGACAGGGAGCCGCTGAAGAAGCTTTCTTT.

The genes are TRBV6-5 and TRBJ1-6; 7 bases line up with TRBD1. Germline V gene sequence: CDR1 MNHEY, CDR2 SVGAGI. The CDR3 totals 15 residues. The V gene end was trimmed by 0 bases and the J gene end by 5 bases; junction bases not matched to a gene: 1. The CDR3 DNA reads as TGTGCCAGCAGTTACTCAGGGACAGATAATTCACCCCTCCACTTT. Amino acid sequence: CASSYSGTDNSPLHF.

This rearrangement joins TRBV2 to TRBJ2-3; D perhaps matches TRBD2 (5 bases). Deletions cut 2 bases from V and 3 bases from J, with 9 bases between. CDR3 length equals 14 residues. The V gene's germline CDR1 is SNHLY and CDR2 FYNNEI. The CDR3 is CASSELRVTDTQYF. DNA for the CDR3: TGTGCCAGCAGTGAATTGAGGGTGACAGATACGCAGTATTTT.

DNA of the CDR3: TGTGCCAGCAGCTCGGGTCTGAGAATCTACGAGCAGTACTTC. Protein: CASSSGLRIYEQYF. The chain recombines TRBV7-9 with TRBJ2-7; D gene uncertain. The CDR3 covers 14 residues. V was pared by 4 bases and J by 3 bases, with 13 bases between. Germline V gene lookup returns CDR1 SEHNR and CDR2 FQNEAQ (reference sequence).

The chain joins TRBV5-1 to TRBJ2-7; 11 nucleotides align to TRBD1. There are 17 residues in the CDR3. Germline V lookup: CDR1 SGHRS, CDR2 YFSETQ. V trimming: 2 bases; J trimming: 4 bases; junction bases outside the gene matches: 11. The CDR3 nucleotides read TGCGCCAGCAGCTTCGGGACAGGGGGGTTGCGTTTGTACGAGCAGTACTTC. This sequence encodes CASSFGTGGLRLYEQYF.

In nucleotides, the CDR3 is TGTGCCAGCAGCTTAACAGGGGGCCGCTCTGGAAACACCATATATTTT. The encoded protein is CASSLTGGRSGNTIYF. The chain uses TRBV11-2 and TRBJ1-3; 9 bases fit TRBD1. Germline V CDR1 and CDR2: SGHAT, FQNNGV. V was clipped by 2 bases and J by 0 bases; unmatched bases: 2. This CDR3 is built from 16 residues.

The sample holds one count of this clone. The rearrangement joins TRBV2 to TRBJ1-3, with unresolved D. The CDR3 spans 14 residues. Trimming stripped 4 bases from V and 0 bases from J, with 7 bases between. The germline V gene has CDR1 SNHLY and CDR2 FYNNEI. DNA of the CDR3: TGTGCCAGCAGTGGAGCCAGCTCTGGAAACACCATATATTTT. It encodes CASSGASSGNTIYF.

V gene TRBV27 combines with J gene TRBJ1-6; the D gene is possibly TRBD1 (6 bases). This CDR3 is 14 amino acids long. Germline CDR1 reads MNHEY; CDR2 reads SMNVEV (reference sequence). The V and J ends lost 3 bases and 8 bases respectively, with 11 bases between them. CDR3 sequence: CASSLTGRDSPLHF. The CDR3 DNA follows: TGTGCCAGCAGTTTGACAGGTCGGGATTCACCCCTCCACTTT.

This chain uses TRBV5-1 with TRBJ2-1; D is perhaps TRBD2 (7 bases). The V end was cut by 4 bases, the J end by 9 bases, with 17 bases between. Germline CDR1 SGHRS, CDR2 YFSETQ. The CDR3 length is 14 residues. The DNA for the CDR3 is TGCGCCAGCAGCCGCGAATGGGGGGGCCCTGAGCAGTTCTTC. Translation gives CASSREWGGPEQFF.

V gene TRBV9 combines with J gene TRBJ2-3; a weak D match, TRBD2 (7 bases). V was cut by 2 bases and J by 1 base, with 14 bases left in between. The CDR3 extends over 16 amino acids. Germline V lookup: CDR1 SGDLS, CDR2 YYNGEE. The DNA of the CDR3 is TGTGCCAGCAGCGTGGGGGGGGCGATGGGCACAGATACGCAGTATTTT. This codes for CASSVGGAMGTDTQYF.

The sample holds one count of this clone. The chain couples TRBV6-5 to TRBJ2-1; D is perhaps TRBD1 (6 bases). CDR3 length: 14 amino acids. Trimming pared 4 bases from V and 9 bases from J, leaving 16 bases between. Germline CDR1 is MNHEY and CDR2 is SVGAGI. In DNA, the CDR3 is TGTGCCAGCAGTTCAGGGGTACAGGCGTCTGAGCAGTTCTTC. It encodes CASSSGVQASEQFF.

The CDR3 loop reads CASSLGGTARTDTQYF. CDR3 coding DNA: TGCGCCAGCAGCTTGGGGGGGACAGCTCGCACAGATACGCAGTATTTT. The chain combines TRBV5-1 with TRBJ2-3; TRBD1 aligns across 7 bases. The germline V gene encodes CDR1 SGHRS and CDR2 YFSETQ. With V trimmed by 0 bases and J by 1 base, 5 bases remained unmatched. The CDR3 contains 16 residues.

CDR3 region: CSVSTGIDGEQYF. For the CDR3, the DNA is TGCAGCGTTTCAACAGGAATTGACGGCGAGCAGTACTTC. The chain couples TRBV29-1 to TRBJ2-7; a weak D match, TRBD1 (5 bases). The CDR3 loop spans 13 amino acids. Trimming left V 5 bases short and J 6 bases short, with 17 bases between. Germline V gene sequence: CDR1 SQVTM, CDR2 ANQGSEA.